This T cell receptor beta chain comes out of a study of beta chain features in type 1 diabetes. The study, taken as a whole, reports: TCRB CDR3s from Type 1 diabetes patients were moderately but significantly shorter in all four CD4+ subsets. Patients showed naive, central memory and Treg TCRB repertoires that appeared more similar than those of healthy donors.

J lost 4 bases, V lost 5 bases, and 1 base had no gene match. Germline V gene lookup returns CDR1 SGHTA and CDR2 FQGNSA. The CDR3 totals 12 residues. cDNA synthesis used the whole RNA isolate, giving expressed TCRB sequences. Clones were sequenced by immunoSEQ multiplex PCR, and TCRdb holds only the in-frame ones, with some missing. This table holds about 650,000 clones, around 11% found once. On this clone: The antigen remains unidentified.

This TCR was recovered from a man aged 30 to 39 with type 1 diabetes. Sequencing used naive CD4+ T cells from blood. V is TRBV7-2 and J is TRBJ1-1; 7 bases align to TRBD1. The CDR3 region is CASSRQGTEAFF. The CDR3 DNA is TGTGCCAGCAGCCGACAGGGCACTGAAGCTTTCTTT.